The 22 T cell receptor beta chains below all came from one sample that was sequenced in a study of blood T cell repertoires in COVID-19. Clones were read by immunoSEQ multiplex PCR, and TCRdb kept only the in-frame ones, dropping some. The sample gives some 240,000 clones, around 81% of which show up once; roughly 3.1% is in the top ten. What was sequenced was PBMCs or T cells enriched from blood (not recorded which). Receptor source: a man between 50 and 59 years old who had recovered from COVID-19.

J is TRBJ1-1 and V is TRBV28; maybe TRBD1 (6 bases). Trimming cost V 5 bases and J 4 bases, with 11 bases left between them. There are 13 residues in the CDR3. Germline CDR1 and CDR2: MDHEN and SYDVKM. CDR3 sequence reads: CASSGGGRTEAFF. The CDR3 coding sequence is TGTGCCAGCAGTGGGGGGGGCCGCACTGAAGCTTTCTTT.

J is TRBJ2-1 and V is TRBV7-9; 8 bases fit TRBD2. The CDR3 consists of 15 residues. CDR1 SEHNR and CDR2 FQNEAQ come from the germline V gene (reference sequence). Trimming took 5 bases from V and 5 from J; bases not matched to a gene: 8. In DNA, the CDR3 is TGTGCCAGCAGCCCCCCGGGGGGGGGTCACAATGAGCAGTTCTTC. This encodes CASSPPGGGHNEQFF.

CDR3 residues: CSASGRGGVESFF. The DNA for the CDR3 is TGCAGTGCTAGTGGGAGAGGGGGCGTCGAGTCTTTCTTT. The genes are TRBV20-1 and TRBJ1-1; TRBD1 aligns across 7 bases. Germline V gives CDR1 DFQATT, CDR2 SNEGSKA (reference sequence). The CDR3 spans 13 residues. V shed 3 bases and J 12 bases; nucleotides not matched to a gene: 13.

The gene calls are TRBV19 and TRBJ2-2; 7 bases fit TRBD1. The J call may be wrong; the DNA end is better matched by TRBJ1-4. CDR3 length: 12 residues. Germline CDR1 reads LNHDA; CDR2 reads SQIVND (reference sequence). CDR3: CASTVQGGKLFF. The CDR3 DNA follows: TGTGCCAGTACAGTCCAGGGGGGAAAACTGTTTTTT.

V usage is TRBV7-8 and J usage is TRBJ2-7, with 7 bases aligning to TRBD1. The CDR3 length is 12 residues. Germline V lookup: CDR1 SGHVS, CDR2 FQNEAQ. Unmatched junction bases numbered 1, after V lost 4 bases and J lost 4 bases. The CDR3 DNA is TGTGCCAGCAGCTCCAGGGGGTACGAGCAGTACTTC. Translation gives CASSSRGYEQYF.

This clone was detected only a few times. The V and J genes are TRBV5-1 and TRBJ2-5; TRBD1 might be the D (5 bases). The V gene lost 0 bases and the J gene lost 4 bases, with 13 bases spanning the gap. Germline V gene sequence: CDR1 SGHRS, CDR2 YFSETQ. The CDR3 length is 15 residues. The CDR3 region has the DNA TGCGCCAGCAGCTTGGCCACAGGCCCCATAGAGACCCAGTACTTC. Encoded protein: CASSLATGPIETQYF.

This chain joins TRBV5-1 and TRBJ2-7, with 7 bases matching TRBD1. J lost 3 bases, V lost 0 bases, and 3 bases had no gene match. CDR1 SGHRS and CDR2 YFSETQ come from the germline V gene. This CDR3 has 14 amino acids. The CDR3 loop reads CASSLGGQLYEQYF. CDR3 coding DNA: TGCGCCAGCAGCTTGGGGGGACAGCTCTACGAGCAGTACTTC.

The chain recombines TRBV7-8 with TRBJ1-5; D is ambiguous. V lost 7 bases, J lost 1 base, and 14 bases lay in between. The germline CDR1 and CDR2 sequences are SGHVS and FQNEAQ. This CDR3 has 15 residues. The CDR3 here is CASTLRSDSNQPQHF. For the CDR3, the DNA is TGTGCCAGCACCCTTAGAAGCGACAGCAATCAGCCCCAGCATTTT.

V and J are TRBV11-2 and TRBJ2-2; TRBD1 might be the D (5 bases). The V and J ends lost 2 bases and 1 base respectively, with 5 bases between them. This CDR3 comprises 14 residues. Germline CDR1 SGHAT, CDR2 FQNNGV. The CDR3 nucleotides read TGTGCCAGCAGCTTAAGGGGGAACACCGGGGAGCTGTTTTTT. Protein: CASSLRGNTGELFF.

The chain recombines TRBV20-1 with TRBJ1-1; possible D gene TRBD1, 5 bases. The germline V gene encodes CDR1 DFQATT and CDR2 SNEGSKA (reference sequence). The ends were cut back, 7 bases at V and 0 bases at J, with 6 bases in the middle. This CDR3 has 11 amino acids. CDR3 nucleotide sequence: TGCAGTGGACAGATGAACACTGAAGCTTTCTTT. This codes for CSGQMNTEAFF.

The rearrangement uses TRBV19 and TRBJ1-2; TRBD1 matches 8 bases. The germline gives CDR1 LNHDA, CDR2 SQIVND (reference sequence). CDR3 length: 14 amino acids. Trimming at V came to 3 bases and at J to 4 bases, leaving 4 bases not matched to a gene. The CDR3 here is CASSIQDRGYGYTF. The DNA for the CDR3 is TGTGCCAGTAGTATTCAAGACAGGGGCTATGGCTACACCTTC.

The rearrangement links TRBV2 to TRBJ2-3, with 8 bases lining up with TRBD1. CDR3 length: 17 amino acids. The V segment lost 5 bases and the J segment 4 bases; nucleotides outside the gene matches: 14. Per germline, CDR1 SNHLY and CDR2 FYNNEI. CDR3 nucleotides: TGTGCCAGCAGTAAGGTCATCTTTGGACAGGGTTCAGATACGCAGTATTTT. It specifies CASSKVIFGQGSDTQYF.

This clone was recorded only once. V usage is TRBV18 and J usage is TRBJ2-7, with D tentatively TRBD2 (5 bases). The CDR3 runs 15 residues. CDR1 and CDR2 (germline): KGHSH, LQKENI. The ends were cut back, 2 bases at V and 3 bases at J, with 14 bases in the middle. The CDR3 DNA reads as TGTGCCAGCTCACCAGTCGGTGAGGGTTTCTACGAGCAGTACTTC. Translation gives CASSPVGEGFYEQYF.

The chain employs TRBV6-4 and TRBJ1-1; 8 nucleotides align to TRBD1. CDR3 length: 16 residues. The junction had 6 bases not matched to a gene; V was cut back by 0 bases and J by 3 bases. Germline V gene sequence: CDR1 MRHNA, CDR2 SNTAGT. For the CDR3, the DNA is TGTGCCAGCAGTGACTCGGAGGACAGGGTTGACACTGAAGCTTTCTTT. It codes for CASSDSEDRVDTEAFF.

V is TRBV2 and J is TRBJ1-5, with 7 bases lining up with TRBD1. Unmatched junction bases numbered 3, after V lost 4 bases and J lost 0 bases. The CDR3 spans 15 residues. In germline, CDR1 is SNHLY, CDR2 FYNNEI. The CDR3 sequence is CASSGHRGSNQPQHF. The CDR3 bases are TGTGCCAGCAGTGGCCACAGGGGTAGCAATCAGCCCCAGCATTTT.

Worth noting for this clone: A much larger clone sits a single nucleotide away, making a read error possible. J is TRBJ1-5 and V is TRBV7-3, with D perhaps TRBD1 (5 bases). Trimming removed 2 bases at V and 4 bases at J, with 6 bases between. The CDR3 covers 13 residues. The germline gives CDR1 SGHTA, CDR2 FQGTGA. The CDR3, as DNA: TGTGCCAGCAGCTTAGACAGTAATCAGCCCCAGCATTTT. Encoded protein: CASSLDSNQPQHF.

A few counts support this clone. This chain joins TRBV11-2 and TRBJ1-4, with D perhaps TRBD1 (5 bases). This CDR3 spans 15 amino acids. Germline V gene data show CDR1 as SGHAT and CDR2 as FQNNGV. The germline V and J ends were trimmed by 2 bases and 7 bases, with 14 bases remaining between them. The CDR3 here is CASSLLGQVGEKLFF. The CDR3 DNA reads as TGTGCCAGCAGCTTATTGGGGCAGGTCGGTGAAAAACTGTTTTTT.

The V gene is TRBV5-1, the J gene TRBJ2-1; 10 bases are shared with TRBD1. Germline-derived CDR1 and CDR2 are SGHRS and YFSETQ. V was pared by 0 bases and J by 7 bases, with 4 bases of the junction left unmatched. This CDR3 spans 15 amino acids. In DNA, the CDR3 is TGCGCCAGCAGCTTGGGGACAGGGGGAATAAATGAGCAGTTCTTC. Translation: CASSLGTGGINEQFF. Complete variable domain (other parts from reference TRBV5-1 and TRBJ2-1): KAGVTQTPRYLIKTRGQQVTLSCSPISGHRSVSWYQQTPGQGLQFLFEYFSETQRNKGNFPGRFSGRQFSNSRSEMNVSTLELGDSALYLCASSLGTGGINEQFFGPGTRLTVL.

The rearrangement links TRBV6-5 to TRBJ1-1; 7 bases align to TRBD1. The CDR3 has 13 amino acids. Per the germline V gene, CDR1 is MNHEY and CDR2 is SVGAGI. V shed 6 bases and J 11 bases; nucleotides not matched to a gene: 12. The CDR3 DNA reads TGTGCCAGCAGGCTGTACAGGGGTGAAATGGCTTTCTTT. It specifies CASRLYRGEMAFF.

The chain carries TRBV9 and TRBJ2-2; TRBD2 matches 11 bases. The junction had 5 bases not matched to a gene; V was cut back by 3 bases and J by 4 bases. CDR3 size: 16 residues. The germline gives CDR1 SGDLS, CDR2 YYNGEE. The CDR3: CASSALAGGATGELFF. The CDR3 DNA is TGTGCCAGCAGCGCCCTAGCGGGGGGCGCCACCGGGGAGCTGTTTTTT.

The chain carries TRBV6-5 and TRBJ2-7; 7 nucleotides align to TRBD1. V was clipped by 7 bases and J by 2 bases; unmatched bases: 11. Germline lookup yields CDR1 MNHEY and CDR2 SVGAGI. The CDR3 covers 15 residues. The DNA of the CDR3 is TGTGCCAGCATCAGAGACAGGGCGGGTGCCTACGAGCAGTACTTC. Its translation is CASIRDRAGAYEQYF.

This chain joins TRBV7-6 and TRBJ2-6; a weak D match, TRBD1 (5 bases). The CDR3 is 17 amino acids. CDR1 and CDR2 (germline): SGHVS, FNYEAQ. The V gene lost 1 base and the J gene lost 0 bases, with 10 bases spanning the gap. The CDR3 loop is CASSLGDRGSGANVLTF. CDR3 nucleotide sequence: TGTGCCAGCAGCTTAGGAGACAGAGGCTCTGGGGCCAACGTCCTGACTTTC. The full variable domain, rest sourced from reference TRBV7-6 and TRBJ2-6, is GAGVSQSPRYKVTKRGQDVALRCDPISGHVSLYWYRQALGQGPEFLTYFNYEAQQDKSGLPNDRFSAERPEGSISTLTIQRTEQRDSAMYRCASSLGDRGSGANVLTFGAGSRLTVL.